These 30 T cell receptor beta chains share one sample of origin, sequenced in a study of blood T cell repertoires in COVID-19. TCRdb keeps only in-frame clones here, not all; method: immunoSEQ multiplex PCR. The data contain about 73,000 clones, less than 85% of them singletons. The sample comprised peripheral blood. The receptor source for this set is a man aged 55 to 70 with acute or convalescent COVID-19.

This clone has just one count. This chain links TRBV11-2 with TRBJ2-4; D may be TRBD1 (6 bases). V was trimmed by 5 bases and J by 15 bases, leaving 17 bases between them. CDR1 is SGHAT, CDR2 FQNNGV, per germline. The CDR3 covers 12 residues. CDR3 in DNA: TGTGCCAGCAGCCCGACGACAGGACTTGTGTACTTC. Translated: CASSPTTGLVYF.

This chain uses TRBV7-9 with TRBJ1-3, with unresolved D. The CDR3 spans 14 residues. V was pared by 4 bases and J by 8 bases, with 15 bases between. Looked up from germline, CDR1 is SEHNR and CDR2 is FQNEAQ (reference sequence). The CDR3 DNA sequence: TGTGCCAGCAGCTGGAGAACCTTGATAGACACCATATATTTT. As protein: CASSWRTLIDTIYF.

This chain connects TRBV15 to TRBJ2-3; D is ambiguous. Germline V gives CDR1 LNHNV, CDR2 YYDKDF (reference sequence). The CDR3 loop spans 14 amino acids. V lost 0 bases, J lost 2 bases, and 6 bases lay in between. Here the CDR3 DNA reads TGTGCCACCAGCAGAGATCAGGTCACAGATACGCAGTATTTT. Translated, it gives CATSRDQVTDTQYF.

The chain has TRBV5-4 and TRBJ1-2, with a possible D match to TRBD1 (5 bases). The germline V gene encodes CDR1 SGHNT and CDR2 YYREEE (reference sequence). Between the trimmed V and J ends, which lost 0 bases and 6 bases, there was a span of 9 bases. The CDR3 consists of 13 residues. The CDR3 DNA follows: TGTGCCAGCAGCTTGGAGCAGGGCGATGGCTACACCTTC. It specifies CASSLEQGDGYTF.

This chain joins TRBV6-2 or TRBV6-3 and TRBJ2-6, with D possibly matching TRBD2 (6 bases). Trimming shortened V by 2 bases and J by 1 base, and 6 bases separated the two germline ends. CDR3 length: 15 residues. Germline V CDR1 and CDR2: MNHEY, SVGEGT. The CDR3 reads CASSYGGSGANVLTF. For the CDR3, the DNA is TGTGCCAGCAGTTACGGGGGGTCTGGGGCCAACGTCCTGACTTTC.

The chain recombines TRBV6-5 with TRBJ1-2; 9 bases fit TRBD1. The CDR3 length is 15 residues. Germline CDR1 reads MNHEY; CDR2 reads SVGAGI. J lost 5 bases, V lost 3 bases, and 7 bases had no gene match. CDR3 residues: CASSYAQGAGYGYTF. The CDR3 nucleotides are TGTGCCAGCAGTTATGCACAGGGGGCAGGGTATGGCTACACCTTC.

This chain joins TRBV6-1 and TRBJ2-1; 8 bases line up with TRBD1. This CDR3 is built from 17 residues. Germline V gene lookup returns CDR1 MNHNS and CDR2 SASEGT. V was clipped by 2 bases and J by 1 base; unmatched bases: 7. The CDR3 region has the DNA TGTGCCAGCAGTGAAAACAGGGGGAGGAAGTCCTACAATGAGCAGTTCTTC. It specifies CASSENRGRKSYNEQFF.

The chain couples TRBV24-1 to TRBJ2-5; 11 nucleotides agree with TRBD2. The CDR3 consists of 16 residues. The germline CDR1 and CDR2 sequences are KGHDR and SFDVKD. With V trimmed by 7 bases and J by 5 bases, 11 bases remained unmatched. CDR3 in amino acids: CATSRNLASGGETQYF. The CDR3 DNA reads TGTGCCACCAGCCGGAATCTGGCTAGCGGGGGGGAGACCCAGTACTTC.

V usage is TRBV9 and J usage is TRBJ2-3; TRBD2 matches 10 bases. The CDR3 is made up of 16 amino acids. The V and J ends lost 0 bases and 5 bases, in that order; junction bases with no gene match: 6. Germline loops: CDR1 SGDLS, CDR2 YYNGEE. The chain's CDR3 is CASSVVASGGGDTQYF. The CDR3 coding sequence is TGTGCCAGCAGCGTAGTAGCCAGCGGGGGGGGAGATACGCAGTATTTT.

The chain joins TRBV7-3 to TRBJ2-1; 13 nucleotides match TRBD2. Germline lookup yields CDR1 SGHTA and CDR2 FQGTGA. This CDR3 has 15 amino acids. V dropped 8 bases and J dropped 10; count of bases not matched to a gene: 11. The CDR3 loop is CASGFRTSGRDEQFF. In DNA, the CDR3 is TGTGCCAGCGGGTTTCGGACTAGCGGGAGAGACGAGCAGTTCTTC. The whole variable domain, filled in from reference TRBV7-3 and TRBJ2-1, reads GAGVSQTPSNKVTEKGKYVELRCDPISGHTALYWYRQSLGQGPEFLIYFQGTGAADDSGLPNDRFFAVRPEGSVSTLKIQRTERGDSAVYLCASGFRTSGRDEQFFGPGTRLTVL.

The chain carries TRBV19 and TRBJ2-5; TRBD2 agrees at 9 bases. V gave up 4 bases and J gave up 6 bases; unmatched junction bases: 12. Germline loops: CDR1 LNHDA, CDR2 SQIVND (reference sequence). This CDR3 contains 16 residues. The CDR3 nucleotides read TGTGCCAGTAGTAGGCTAGCGGGATGGGGCGAAAAGACCCAGTACTTC. Translated, it gives CASSRLAGWGEKTQYF.

The chain uses TRBV28 and TRBJ1-2, with D possibly matching TRBD1 (5 bases). V dropped 2 bases and J dropped 4 bases, with 8 bases sitting between them. Germline V gene lookup returns CDR1 MDHEN and CDR2 SYDVKM. This CDR3 contains 13 residues. The CDR3 loop is CASSLQGFYGYTF. Here the CDR3 DNA reads TGTGCCAGCAGTTTACAGGGATTCTATGGCTACACCTTC.

The chain is built from TRBV15 and TRBJ2-7, with 11 nucleotides matching TRBD1. CDR1 LNHNV and CDR2 YYDKDF come from the germline V gene (reference sequence). Trimming at V came to 5 bases and at J to 7 bases, leaving 13 bases not matched to a gene. The CDR3 totals 16 residues. The CDR3 DNA reads TGTGCCACCAGCGCAGACTTTGGACAGGGGGCCAGTGAGCAGTACTTC. This encodes CATSADFGQGASEQYF.

J is TRBJ1-1 and V is TRBV5-1; possible D gene TRBD1, 5 bases. Germline V gene sequence: CDR1 SGHRS, CDR2 YFSETQ. V shed 4 bases and J shed 0 bases, with 16 bases lying between them. There are 16 residues in the CDR3. CDR3 sequence (DNA): TGCGCCAGCAGCAAAGAACGTGACAGCTTGAACACTGAAGCTTTCTTT. This gives the protein CASSKERDSLNTEAFF.

In this sample, this clone turned up a few times. In DNA form, the CDR3 reads TGTGCCTGGACCCCGGCGGGGGGCTCTAACTATGGCTACACCTTC. Its protein is CAWTPAGGSNYGYTF. The V and J genes are TRBV30 and TRBJ1-2; tentatively, D is TRBD1 (6 bases). V was clipped by 4 bases and J by 0 bases, with 15 bases between them. In germline, CDR1 is GTSNPN, CDR2 SVGIG (reference sequence). The CDR3 length is 15 residues.

The chain has TRBV6-5 and TRBJ1-5, with 8 positions matching TRBD1. The trim removed 6 bases at V and 5 bases at J, leaving 0 bases unmatched. The CDR3 sequence is 12 residues long. From germline, CDR1 is MNHEY and CDR2 SVGAGI. CDR3 protein: CASRTGDQPQHF. CDR3 bases: TGTGCCAGCAGGACAGGGGATCAGCCCCAGCATTTT.

The chain has TRBV5-6 and TRBJ2-1; D may be TRBD1 (5 bases). The CDR3 runs to 14 residues. V lost 2 bases and J lost 5, with 11 bases in between. Germline lookup yields CDR1 SGHDT and CDR2 YYEEEE. Here the CDR3 reads CASSFQGMDNEQFF. DNA of the CDR3: TGTGCCAGCAGCTTCCAGGGTATGGACAATGAGCAGTTCTTC.

The chain links TRBV29-1 to TRBJ1-1; 8 bases fit TRBD1. The trim removed 0 bases at V and 6 bases at J, leaving 6 bases unmatched. Per germline, CDR1 SQVTM and CDR2 ANQGSEA. This CDR3 has 14 amino acids. The CDR3 nucleotides read TGCAGCGTTGAAGATCGTCAGGGGGCCCCTGAAGCTTTCTTT. As protein: CSVEDRQGAPEAFF.

This clone came up a few times. This chain joins TRBV11-2 and TRBJ2-3; 10 bases are a match to TRBD2. The CDR3 is 17 residues long. From germline, CDR1 is SGHAT and CDR2 FQNNGV. V shed 5 bases, J shed 5 bases, and the junction held 13 bases outside the gene matches. The CDR3 sequence: CASSPLWVAGGGDTQYF. The DNA of the CDR3 is TGTGCCAGCAGCCCGCTATGGGTAGCGGGGGGCGGAGATACGCAGTATTTT.

This clone was recorded a few times. The V call is TRBV12-3 or TRBV12-4, the J call TRBJ2-5, with unresolved D. CDR3 length: 12 residues. V was cut by 2 bases and J by 5 bases, with 6 bases left in between. For the CDR3, the DNA is TGTGCCAGCAGTTTATCGCGGGAGACCCAGTACTTC. This gives the protein CASSLSRETQYF.

CDR3 in amino acids: CASSEGQGEREKLFF. In DNA form, the CDR3 reads TGTGCCAGCAGCGAGGGACAGGGCGAGCGAGAAAAACTGTTTTTT. The gene calls are TRBV9 and TRBJ1-4; TRBD1 matches 9 bases. The CDR3 has 15 residues. Germline V gives CDR1 SGDLS, CDR2 YYNGEE. The V gene end was trimmed by 3 bases and the J gene end by 8 bases; junction bases not matched to a gene: 8.

V usage is TRBV6-1 and J usage is TRBJ1-6; no firm D call. The CDR3 runs to 14 residues. Trimming left V 1 base short and J 6 bases short, with 7 bases between. Germline V gene data show CDR1 as MNHNS and CDR2 as SASEGT. The DNA for the CDR3 is TGTGCCAGCAGTGAAGTATCTCTTAATTCACCCCTCCACTTT. Amino acid sequence: CASSEVSLNSPLHF.

This chain joins TRBV30 and TRBJ1-5, with D maybe TRBD1 (6 bases). CDR1 GTSNPN and CDR2 SVGIG come from the germline V gene (reference sequence). CDR3 size: 14 residues. Trimming took off 2 bases at V and 3 bases at J, with 11 bases between the two ends. The CDR3 bases are TGTGCCTGGAGTACTGGACAGTTCAATCAGCCCCAGCATTTT. As protein: CAWSTGQFNQPQHF.

J is TRBJ2-1 and V is TRBV18; D remains unclear. CDR1 KGHSH and CDR2 LQKENI come from the germline V gene. There are 14 residues in the CDR3. The V end lost 0 bases, the J end lost 4 bases, and 7 bases lay between the germline ends. The CDR3 spells CASSPPSTYNEQFF. The CDR3, as DNA: TGTGCCAGCTCACCACCGAGTACTTACAATGAGCAGTTCTTC. The full variable domain, with the rest looked up from reference TRBV18 and TRBJ2-1, is NAGVMQNPRHLVRRRGQEARLRCSPMKGHSHVYWYRQLPEEGLKFMVYLQKENIIDESGMPKERFSAEFPKEGPSILRIQQVVRGDSAAYFCASSPPSTYNEQFFGPGTRLTVL.

A few counts support this clone. Here the CDR3 DNA reads TGTGCCAGCAGCTTACGACAGGGGATAGGCACAGATACGCAGTATTTT. Translating it yields CASSLRQGIGTDTQYF. The J gene is TRBJ2-3, the V gene TRBV11-2; 8 bases line up with TRBD1. The CDR3 has 16 amino acids. CDR1 is SGHAT, CDR2 FQNNGV, per germline. Germline trimming cut 2 bases from V and 1 base from J; bases unmatched to any gene: 5. The full variable domain, with the rest looked up from reference TRBV11-2 and TRBJ2-3, is EAGVAQSPRYKIIEKRQSVAFWCNPISGHATLYWYQQILGQGPKLLIQFQNNGVVDDSQLPKDRFSAERLKGVDSTLKIQPAKLEDSAVYLCASSLRQGIGTDTQYFGPGTRLTVL.

The chain employs TRBV6-5 and TRBJ2-7; possibly TRBD1 for D (5 bases). The germline V gene encodes CDR1 MNHEY and CDR2 SVGAGI. With 5 bases removed from V and 5 bases from J, the gap between germline ends came to 16 bases. The CDR3 covers 14 residues. Written as DNA, the CDR3 is TGTGCCAGCAGTAGCAGGGCCTTCGGCGACGAGCAGTACTTC. Translated: CASSSRAFGDEQYF.

This clone was picked up many times. The sample holds other DNA sequences that translate to the same CDR3. The chain is built from TRBV5-1 and TRBJ1-1; D is perhaps TRBD1 (5 bases). This CDR3 is 13 amino acids long. V was cut by 2 bases and J by 4 bases, with 9 bases left in between. The germline V gene encodes CDR1 SGHRS and CDR2 YFSETQ. CDR3: CASSLRGGTEAFF. As DNA, the CDR3 is TGCGCCAGCAGCTTACGGGGGGGCACTGAAGCTTTCTTT. The whole variable domain, filled in from reference TRBV5-1 and TRBJ1-1, reads KAGVTQTPRYLIKTRGQQVTLSCSPISGHRSVSWYQQTPGQGLQFLFEYFSETQRNKGNFPGRFSGRQFSNSRSEMNVSTLELGDSALYLCASSLRGGTEAFFGQGTRLTVV.

The V and J genes are TRBV7-9 and TRBJ2-1; 8 nucleotides align to TRBD2. The CDR3 sequence is 16 residues long. Germline values: CDR1 SEHNR, CDR2 FQNEAQ (reference sequence). With 1 base clipped from V and 10 bases from J, the junction kept 12 bases outside the gene matches. CDR3 in amino acids: CASSLELAGPLGEQFF. The CDR3 region has the DNA TGTGCCAGCAGCTTAGAGTTAGCGGGGCCCCTTGGGGAGCAGTTCTTC. Variable domain in full (rest from reference TRBV7-9 and TRBJ2-1): DTGVSQNPRHKITKRGQNVTFRCDPISEHNRLYWYRQTLGQGPEFLTYFQNEAQLEKSRLLSDRFSAERPKGSFSTLEIQRTEQGDSAMYLCASSLELAGPLGEQFFGPGTRLTVL.

This clone has a handful of counts. The chain employs TRBV9 and TRBJ2-1; 7 bases line up with TRBD1. The CDR3 extends over 15 amino acids. V dropped 4 bases and J dropped 0; count of bases not matched to a gene: 4. Looked up from germline, CDR1 is SGDLS and CDR2 is YYNGEE. For the CDR3, the DNA is TGTGCCAGCAGCATGACAGGGAACTCCTACAATGAGCAGTTCTTC. Its translation: CASSMTGNSYNEQFF.

This clone was seen a few times. This chain joins TRBV13 and TRBJ1-6; perhaps TRBD1 as D (6 bases). The CDR3 contains 16 residues. V dropped 0 bases and J dropped 3 bases, with 9 bases sitting between them. Germline V lookup: CDR1 PRHDT, CDR2 FYEKMQ (reference sequence). The DNA of the CDR3 is TGTGCCAGCAGCTTAGGGTCAGGGGACTATAATTCACCCCTCCACTTT. This gives the protein CASSLGSGDYNSPLHF.